The rows below give T cell receptor beta chains drawn from one sample of a study of T cell changes during pregnancy in multiple sclerosis. Repertoires were generated with immunoSEQ multiplex PCR, while TCRdb's copy carries only in-frame clones and drops some. The repertoire holds tens of thousands of clones, with 85% to 95% as singletons. Sequenced material: CD8+ T cells from peripheral blood mononuclear cells, taken after pregnancy. The receptors shown here come from a female donor with multiple sclerosis, enrolled in a pregnancy study. Both conserved end residues are trimmed from each CDR3. Each record gives: V gene, CDR3 protein.

V gene: TRBV10-3
CDR3 protein: AISESRYDRGSYEQY

V gene: TRBV7-9
CDR3 protein: ASSSQGQPQH

V gene: TRBV5-1
CDR3 protein: ASSSSGTGGFSPTDELF

V gene: TRBV12-2
CDR3 protein: ASRLKRTFYGYT

V gene: TRBV13
CDR3 protein: ASSRNGLAGEQF

V gene: TRBV27
CDR3 protein: ASRGQGPDGYT

V gene: TRBV28
CDR3 protein: ASSLPPGQWGNIQY

V gene: TRBV5-1
CDR3 protein: ASSLERGNYNEQF

V gene: TRBV4-1
CDR3 protein: ASSLSSAGRGEQY

V gene: TRBV9
CDR3 protein: ASSDPGQGNEQY

V gene: TRBV11-2
CDR3 protein: ASSPYDRENSAF

V gene: TRBV4-1
CDR3 protein: ASSGGNEKLF

V gene: TRBV23-1
CDR3 protein: ASSLPRGTISHHDYGYT

V gene: TRBV9
CDR3 protein: ASSAMTSGINNEQF

V gene: TRBV27
CDR3 protein: ASSLDSSYEQY

V gene: TRBV7-9
CDR3 protein: ASSFGGLAGVTNTGELF

V gene: TRBV7-3
CDR3 protein: ASSSSGTGRLEQF

V gene: TRBV15
CDR3 protein: ATSPGLAKPGELF

V gene: TRBV25-1
CDR3 protein: ASRGRGRDEQF

V gene: TRBV27
CDR3 protein: ASSPTGGGDTQY

V gene: TRBV4-1
CDR3 protein: ASSQVAGNTGELF

V gene: TRBV15
CDR3 protein: ATSSPNPKEMQTLDTGELF

V gene: TRBV7-9
CDR3 protein: ASSWSGTEAF

V gene: TRBV4-3
CDR3 protein: ASSQSGTSKTGELF

V gene: TRBV7-3
CDR3 protein: ASSLGTSGVDTQY

V gene: TRBV7-9
CDR3 protein: ASTPTEIYGYT

V gene: TRBV2
CDR3 protein: ATTGTGDRGYEQY

V gene: TRBV10-1
CDR3 protein: ASSGGTGALPPEAF

V gene: TRBV4-2
CDR3 protein: ASSHPDGAEAF

V gene: TRBV6-6
CDR3 protein: ASSYSGGSGEQY

V gene: TRBV5-5
CDR3 protein: ASSRPDNYGYT

V gene: TRBV6-5
CDR3 protein: ASSYPREGGYGYT

V gene: TRBV7-9
CDR3 protein: ASSSPEGALYNEQF

V gene: TRBV6-1
CDR3 protein: ASSLDRAHSYEQY

V gene: TRBV7-9
CDR3 protein: ASRADSPNQPQH

V gene: TRBV7-3
CDR3 protein: ASSPALDRGNGYT

V gene: TRBV19
CDR3 protein: ASISGTLSTEAF

V gene: TRBV5-1
CDR3 protein: ASSLVVTGDSGELF

V gene: TRBV27
CDR3 protein: ASSFLDNRKQY

V gene: TRBV19
CDR3 protein: ASSIPPRTDGDEQF

V gene: TRBV5-5
CDR3 protein: ASSLRGLVQETQY

V gene: TRBV29-1
CDR3 protein: SALGGYTQY

V gene: TRBV15
CDR3 protein: ATSRDQQPNQPQH

V gene: TRBV19
CDR3 protein: ASSIWGTAGEQY

V gene: TRBV11-2
CDR3 protein: ASSLGLTGPEQY

V gene: TRBV7-2
CDR3 protein: ASSLTGYTEAF

V gene: TRBV7-8
CDR3 protein: ASRETGSGAQETQY

V gene: TRBV27
CDR3 protein: ASSPTVGGTYEQY

V gene: TRBV4-1
CDR3 protein: ASSRSWSTDTQY